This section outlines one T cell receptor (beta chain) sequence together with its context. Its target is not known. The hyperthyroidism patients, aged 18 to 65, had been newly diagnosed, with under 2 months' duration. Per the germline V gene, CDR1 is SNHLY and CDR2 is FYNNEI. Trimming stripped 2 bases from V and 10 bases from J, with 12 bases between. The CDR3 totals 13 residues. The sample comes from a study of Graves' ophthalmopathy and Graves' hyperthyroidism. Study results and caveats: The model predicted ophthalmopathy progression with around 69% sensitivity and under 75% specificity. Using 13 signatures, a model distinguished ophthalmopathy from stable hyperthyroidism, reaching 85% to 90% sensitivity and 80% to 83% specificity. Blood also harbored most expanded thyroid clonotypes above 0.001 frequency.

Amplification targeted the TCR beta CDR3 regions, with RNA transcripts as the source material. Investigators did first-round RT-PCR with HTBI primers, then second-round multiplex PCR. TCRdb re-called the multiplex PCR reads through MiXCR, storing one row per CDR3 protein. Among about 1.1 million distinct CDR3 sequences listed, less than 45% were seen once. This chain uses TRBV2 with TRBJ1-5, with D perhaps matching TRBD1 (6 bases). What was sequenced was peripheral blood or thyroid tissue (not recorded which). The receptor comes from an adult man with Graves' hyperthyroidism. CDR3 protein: CASSEPRGRPQHF. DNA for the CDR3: TGTGCCAGCAGTGAACCCAGGGGACGTCCCCAGCATTTT.